The 5 T cell receptor beta chains below all came from one sample that was sequenced in a study of cytomegalovirus exposure and HLA in healthy donors. The PCR contained 60 Vbeta and 13 Jbeta primers. Clones were read by immunoSEQ multiplex PCR, and TCRdb kept only the in-frame ones, dropping some. The sample holds about 160,000 clones, approximately 84% seen once. The sample was PBMCs. These receptors all come from a man aged 18 to 29 in good health and CMV-seropositive.

CDR3 sequence reads: CASTPGGSGNTIYF. CDR3 nucleotides: TGTGCCAGCACCCCTGGGGGGTCTGGAAACACCATATATTTT. J is TRBJ1-3 and V is TRBV25-1, with D perhaps matching TRBD1 (5 bases). Trimming took 7 bases from V and 1 from J, leaving 11 bases between them. The germline gives CDR1 MGHDK, CDR2 SYGVNS. The CDR3 length is 14 residues.

The chain combines TRBV12-5 with TRBJ1-2; no reliable D call. CDR3 length equals 14 residues. Germline V gene lookup returns CDR1 LGHNT and CDR2 FRNRAP. Trimming removed 6 bases at V and 4 bases at J, with 15 bases between. Written as DNA, the CDR3 is TGTGCTAGTGGCCCCGGTGGGCGCTTCTATGGCTACACCTTC. Translated, it gives CASGPGGRFYGYTF. Supplemented by reference TRBV12-5 and TRBJ1-2, the full variable domain reads DARVTQTPRHKVTEMGQEVTMRCQPILGHNTVFWYRQTMMQGLELLAYFRNRAPLDDSGMPKDRFSAEMPDATLATLKIQPSEPRDSAVYFCASGPGGRFYGYTFGSGTRLTVV.

Remarks on this clone: At one of its ends the junction is not consistent with the germline gene, which may arise from a read error. The chain employs TRBV6-5 and TRBJ2-4; no reliable D call. The CDR3 length is 11 residues. Germline lookup yields CDR1 MNHEY and CDR2 SVGAGI. CDR3 DNA: TGTGCCTCGACGGCCAAAAACAGTCAGTACTTC. Translating it yields CASTAKNSQYF.

The chain links TRBV30 to TRBJ2-2; no reliable D call. The germline CDR1 and CDR2 sequences are GTSNPN and SVGIG (reference sequence). Trimming shortened V by 4 bases and J by 3 bases, and 3 bases separated the two germline ends. This CDR3 spans 11 amino acids. CDR3 coding DNA: TGTGCCTGGACGGACACCGGGGAGCTGTTTTTT. Translation: CAWTDTGELFF.

This chain joins TRBV7-2 and TRBJ2-7; D is possibly TRBD1 (6 bases). The CDR3 runs 14 residues. V dropped 3 bases and J dropped 5 bases, with 14 bases sitting between them. The V gene's germline CDR1 is SGHTA and CDR2 FQGNSA. CDR3 DNA: TGTGCCAGCAGCTTTGGAAGGGGGAATGACGAGCAGTACTTC. Translation gives CASSFGRGNDEQYF.